This T cell receptor beta chain is from a study of shared clonotypes between healthy human individuals. Sequenced by immunoSEQ multiplex PCR; TCRdb stores in-frame clones only, minus some. The table includes about 1 million clones, around four fifths detected once. Germline CDR1 SGHRS, CDR2 YFSETQ. Trimming shortened V by 5 bases and J by 0 bases, and 8 bases separated the two germline ends. The CDR3 extends over 14 amino acids. This TCR was recovered from a man between 18 and 35 years old in good health. Sequenced material: memory CD4+ T cells sorted from blood. Subset defined: CD45RA-negative fraction. This sequence joins TRBV5-1 and TRBJ2-2; D is perhaps TRBD1 (6 bases). The CDR3: CASRGGSNTGELFF. For the CDR3, the DNA is TGCGCCAGCAGAGGGGGTTCGAACACCGGGGAGCTGTTTTTT.